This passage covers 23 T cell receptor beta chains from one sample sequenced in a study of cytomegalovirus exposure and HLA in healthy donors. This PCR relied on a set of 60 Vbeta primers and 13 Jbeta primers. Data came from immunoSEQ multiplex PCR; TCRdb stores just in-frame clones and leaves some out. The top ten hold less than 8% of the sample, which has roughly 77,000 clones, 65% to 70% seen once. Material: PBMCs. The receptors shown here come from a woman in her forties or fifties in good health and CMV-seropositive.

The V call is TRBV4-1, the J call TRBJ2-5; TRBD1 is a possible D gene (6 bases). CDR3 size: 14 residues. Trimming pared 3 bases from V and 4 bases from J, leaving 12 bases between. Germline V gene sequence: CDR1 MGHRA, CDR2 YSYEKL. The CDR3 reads CASSHSGRGETQYF. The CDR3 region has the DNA TGCGCCAGCAGCCATTCCGGCAGGGGAGAGACCCAGTACTTC.

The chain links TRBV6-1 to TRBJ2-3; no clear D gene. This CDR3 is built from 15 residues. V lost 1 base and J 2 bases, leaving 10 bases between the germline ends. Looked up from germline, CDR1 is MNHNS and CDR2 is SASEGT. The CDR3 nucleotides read TGTGCCAGCAGTGAAGTGAACAGAGTCACAGATACGCAGTATTTT. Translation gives CASSEVNRVTDTQYF.

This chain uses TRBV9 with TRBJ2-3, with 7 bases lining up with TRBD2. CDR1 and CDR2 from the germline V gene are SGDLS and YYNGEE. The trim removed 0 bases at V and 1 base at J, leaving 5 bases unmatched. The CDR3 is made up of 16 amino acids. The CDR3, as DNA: TGTGCCAGCAGCGTAGGATCGAGCGGGGGCACAGATACGCAGTATTTT. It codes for CASSVGSSGGTDTQYF.

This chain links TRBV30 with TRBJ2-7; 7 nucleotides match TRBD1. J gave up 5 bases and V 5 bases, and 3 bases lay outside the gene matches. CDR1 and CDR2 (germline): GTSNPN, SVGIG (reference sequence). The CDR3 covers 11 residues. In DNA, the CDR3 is TGTGCCTGGGCCCAGGGGGACGAGCAGTACGTC. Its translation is CAWAQGDEQYV.

CDR3 loop: CASSVESSSEAFF. For the CDR3, the DNA is TGTGCCAGCAGCGTAGAGTCGTCCAGTGAAGCTTTCTTT. The chain couples TRBV9 to TRBJ1-1; D ambiguous. The germline V gene encodes CDR1 SGDLS and CDR2 YYNGEE. The CDR3 is 13 residues long. Trimming cost V 0 bases and J 7 bases, with 10 bases left between them.

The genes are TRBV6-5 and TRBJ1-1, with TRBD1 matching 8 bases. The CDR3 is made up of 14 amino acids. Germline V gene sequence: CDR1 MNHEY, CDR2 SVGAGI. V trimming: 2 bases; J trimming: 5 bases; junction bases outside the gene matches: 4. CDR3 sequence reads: CASSYTTGGTEAFF. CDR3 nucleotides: TGTGCCAGCAGTTACACCACAGGGGGGACTGAAGCTTTCTTT.

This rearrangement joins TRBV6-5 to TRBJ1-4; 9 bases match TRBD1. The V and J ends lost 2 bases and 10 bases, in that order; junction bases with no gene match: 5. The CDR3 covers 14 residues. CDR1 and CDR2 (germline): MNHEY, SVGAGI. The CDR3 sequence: CASSYRTGVAKLFF. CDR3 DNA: TGTGCCAGCAGTTACCGGACAGGGGTGGCAAAACTGTTTTTT.

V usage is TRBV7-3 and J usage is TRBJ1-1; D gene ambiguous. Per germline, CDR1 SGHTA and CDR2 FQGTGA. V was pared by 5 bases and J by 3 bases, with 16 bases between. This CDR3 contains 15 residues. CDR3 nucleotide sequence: TGTGCCAGCAGCCTAAGAGCGGGCTTCGACACTGAAGCTTTCTTT. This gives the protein CASSLRAGFDTEAFF.

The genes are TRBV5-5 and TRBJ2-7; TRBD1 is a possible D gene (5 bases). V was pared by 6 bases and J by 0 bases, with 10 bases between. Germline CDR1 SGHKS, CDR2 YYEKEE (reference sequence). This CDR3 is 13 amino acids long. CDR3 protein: CASTWTLSYEQYF. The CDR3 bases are TGTGCCAGCACCTGGACACTCTCCTACGAGCAGTACTTC.

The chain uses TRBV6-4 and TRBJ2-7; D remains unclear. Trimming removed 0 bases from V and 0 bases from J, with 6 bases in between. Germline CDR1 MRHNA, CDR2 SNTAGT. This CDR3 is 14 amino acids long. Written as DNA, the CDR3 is TGTGCCAGCAGTGACTCGGCAGGCTCCTACGAGCAGTACTTC. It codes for CASSDSAGSYEQYF.

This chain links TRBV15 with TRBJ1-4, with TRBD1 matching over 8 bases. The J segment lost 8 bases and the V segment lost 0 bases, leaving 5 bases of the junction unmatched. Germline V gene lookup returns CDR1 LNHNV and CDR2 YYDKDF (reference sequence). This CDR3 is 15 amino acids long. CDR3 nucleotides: TGTGCCACCAGCAGAGATTGGACAGGGAAGGAAAAACTGTTTTTT. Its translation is CATSRDWTGKEKLFF.

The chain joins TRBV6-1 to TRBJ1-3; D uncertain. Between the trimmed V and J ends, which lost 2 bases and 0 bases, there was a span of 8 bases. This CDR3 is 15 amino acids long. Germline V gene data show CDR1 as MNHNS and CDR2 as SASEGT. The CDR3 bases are TGTGCCAGCAGTGAAAGCCCCGACTCTGGAAACACCATATATTTT. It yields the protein CASSESPDSGNTIYF.

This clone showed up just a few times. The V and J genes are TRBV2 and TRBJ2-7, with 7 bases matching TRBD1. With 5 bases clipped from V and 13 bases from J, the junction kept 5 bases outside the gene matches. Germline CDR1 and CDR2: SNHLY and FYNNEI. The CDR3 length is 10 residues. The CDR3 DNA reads TGTGCCAGCAGTATCCAGGGGGTATACTTC. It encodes CASSIQGVYF.

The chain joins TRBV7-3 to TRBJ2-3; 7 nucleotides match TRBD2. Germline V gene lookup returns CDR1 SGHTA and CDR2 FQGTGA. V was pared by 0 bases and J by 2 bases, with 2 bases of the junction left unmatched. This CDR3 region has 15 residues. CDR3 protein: CASSLTGGNTDTQYF. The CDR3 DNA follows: TGTGCCAGCAGCTTAACGGGGGGGAACACAGATACGCAGTATTTT.

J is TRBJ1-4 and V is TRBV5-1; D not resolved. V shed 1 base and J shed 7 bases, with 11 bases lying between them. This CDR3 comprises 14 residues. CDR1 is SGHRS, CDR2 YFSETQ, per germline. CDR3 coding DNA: TGCGCCAGCAGCTTGATGGGTGAGGGTGAAAAACTGTTTTTT. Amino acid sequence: CASSLMGEGEKLFF.

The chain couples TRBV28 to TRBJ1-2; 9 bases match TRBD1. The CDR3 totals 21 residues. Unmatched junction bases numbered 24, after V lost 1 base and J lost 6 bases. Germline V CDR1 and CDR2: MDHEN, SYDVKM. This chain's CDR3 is CASSLFQRGGIVGQGLNGYTF. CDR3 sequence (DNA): TGTGCCAGCAGTTTATTCCAACGGGGGGGTATAGTAGGACAGGGGTTAAATGGCTACACCTTC.

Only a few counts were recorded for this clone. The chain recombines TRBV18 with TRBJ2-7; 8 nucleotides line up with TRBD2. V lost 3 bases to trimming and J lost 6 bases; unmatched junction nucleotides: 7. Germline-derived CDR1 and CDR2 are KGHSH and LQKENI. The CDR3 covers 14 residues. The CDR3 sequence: CASSPTESGGEQYF. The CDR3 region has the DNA TGTGCCAGCTCACCTACCGAGAGCGGGGGCGAGCAGTACTTC.

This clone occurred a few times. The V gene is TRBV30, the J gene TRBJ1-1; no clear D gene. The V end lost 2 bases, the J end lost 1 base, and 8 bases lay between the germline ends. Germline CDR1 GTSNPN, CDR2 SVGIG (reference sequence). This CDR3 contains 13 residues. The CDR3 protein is CAWSSTGNTEAFF. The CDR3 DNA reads TGTGCCTGGAGTTCTACCGGGAACACTGAAGCTTTCTTT.

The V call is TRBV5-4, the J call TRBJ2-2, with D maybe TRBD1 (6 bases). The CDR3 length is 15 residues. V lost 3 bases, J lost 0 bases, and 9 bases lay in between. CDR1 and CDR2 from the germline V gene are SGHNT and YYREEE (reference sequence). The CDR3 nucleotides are TGTGCCAGCAGCTCATCAGGGGCGAACACCGGGGAGCTGTTTTTT. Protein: CASSSSGANTGELFF.

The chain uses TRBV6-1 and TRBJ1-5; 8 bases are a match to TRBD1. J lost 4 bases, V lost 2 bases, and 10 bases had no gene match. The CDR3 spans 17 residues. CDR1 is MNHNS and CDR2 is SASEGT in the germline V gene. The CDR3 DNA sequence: TGTGCCAGCAGTGAATCCCACCGGGACAGGTGGAATCAGCCCCAGCATTTT. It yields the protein CASSESHRDRWNQPQHF.

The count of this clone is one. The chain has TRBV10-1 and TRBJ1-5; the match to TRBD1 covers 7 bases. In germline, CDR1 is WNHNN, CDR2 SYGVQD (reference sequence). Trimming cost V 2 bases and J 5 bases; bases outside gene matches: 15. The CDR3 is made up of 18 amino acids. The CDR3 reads CASSEPGQPHTYHQPQHF. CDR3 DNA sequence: TGCGCCAGCAGTGAGCCGGGACAGCCACATACGTATCATCAGCCCCAGCATTTT.

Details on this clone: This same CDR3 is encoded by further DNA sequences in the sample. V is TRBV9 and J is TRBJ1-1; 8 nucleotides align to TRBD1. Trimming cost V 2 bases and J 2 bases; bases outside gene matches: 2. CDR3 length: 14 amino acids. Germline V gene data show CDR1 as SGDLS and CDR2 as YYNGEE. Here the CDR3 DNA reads TGTGCCAGCAGCGTTACAGGGGGAAACACTGAAGCTTTCTTT. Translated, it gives CASSVTGGNTEAFF.

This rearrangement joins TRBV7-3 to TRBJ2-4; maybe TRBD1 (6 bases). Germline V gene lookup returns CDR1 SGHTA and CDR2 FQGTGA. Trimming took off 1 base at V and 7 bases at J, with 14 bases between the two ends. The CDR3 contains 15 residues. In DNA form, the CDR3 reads TGTGCCAGCAGCTTAAGTGGCAGGGGTGGCAACATTCAGTACTTC. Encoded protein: CASSLSGRGGNIQYF.